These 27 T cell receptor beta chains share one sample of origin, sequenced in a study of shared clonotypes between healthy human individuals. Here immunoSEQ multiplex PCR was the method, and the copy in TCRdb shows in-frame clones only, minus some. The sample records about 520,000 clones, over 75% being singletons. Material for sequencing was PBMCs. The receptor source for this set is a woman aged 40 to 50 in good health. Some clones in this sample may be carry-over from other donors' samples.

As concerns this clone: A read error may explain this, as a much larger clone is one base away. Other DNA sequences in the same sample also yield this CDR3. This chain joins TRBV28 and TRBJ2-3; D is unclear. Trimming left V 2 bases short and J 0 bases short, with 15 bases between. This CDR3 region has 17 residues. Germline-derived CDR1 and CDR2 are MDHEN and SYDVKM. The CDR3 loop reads CASSLGSKVISTDTQYF. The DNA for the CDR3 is TGTGCCAGCAGTTTAGGCAGTAAAGTAATTAGCACAGATACGCAGTATTTT.

CDR3 protein: CASSFKGSSGANVLTF. In DNA form, the CDR3 reads TGTGCCAGCAGTTTTAAGGGAAGCTCTGGGGCCAACGTCCTGACTTTC. The chain employs TRBV28 and TRBJ2-6; D ambiguous. The CDR3 loop spans 16 amino acids. The germline V gene has CDR1 MDHEN and CDR2 SYDVKM. V was clipped by 3 bases and J by 0 bases, with 9 bases between them.

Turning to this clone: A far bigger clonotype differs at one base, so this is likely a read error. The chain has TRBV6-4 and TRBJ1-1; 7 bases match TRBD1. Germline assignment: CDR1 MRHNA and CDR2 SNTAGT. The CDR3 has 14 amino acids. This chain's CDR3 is CASSYSIETGRAFF. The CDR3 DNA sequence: TGTGCCAGCAGTTACTCGATTGAGACAGGGAGAGCTTTCTTT.

In DNA form, the CDR3 reads TGTGCCAGCAACTCTCAGGGGGCAACCTATGGCTACACCTTC. It encodes CASNSQGATYGYTF. The chain recombines TRBV5-4 with TRBJ1-2; 8 bases are a match to TRBD1. In germline, CDR1 is SGHNT, CDR2 YYREEE (reference sequence). Losses at the gene ends were 6 bases for V and 4 bases for J; bases not matched to a gene: 8. The CDR3 is made up of 14 amino acids.

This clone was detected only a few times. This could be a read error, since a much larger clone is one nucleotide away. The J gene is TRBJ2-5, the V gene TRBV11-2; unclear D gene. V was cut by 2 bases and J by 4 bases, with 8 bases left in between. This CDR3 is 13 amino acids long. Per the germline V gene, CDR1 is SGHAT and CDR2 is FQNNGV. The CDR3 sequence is CASSLWSRETQYF. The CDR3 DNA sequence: TGTGCCAGCAGCTTATGGTCGCGAGAGACCCAGTACTTC.

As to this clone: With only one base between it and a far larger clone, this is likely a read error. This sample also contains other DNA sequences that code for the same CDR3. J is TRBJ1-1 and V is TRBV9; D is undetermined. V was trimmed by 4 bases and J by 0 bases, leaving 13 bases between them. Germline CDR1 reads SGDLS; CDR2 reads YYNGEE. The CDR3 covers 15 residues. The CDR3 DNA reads TGTGCCAGCAGCCCAAGGGATAGCCTGAACACTGAAGCTTTCTTT. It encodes CASSPRDSLNTEAFF.

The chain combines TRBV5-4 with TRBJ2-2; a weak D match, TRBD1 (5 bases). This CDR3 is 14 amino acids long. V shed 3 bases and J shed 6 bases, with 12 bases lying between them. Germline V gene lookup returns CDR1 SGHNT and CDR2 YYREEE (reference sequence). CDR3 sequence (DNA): TGTGCCAGCAGCTCCAGGGTCATCGCCGGGGAGCTGTTTTTT. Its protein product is CASSSRVIAGELFF.

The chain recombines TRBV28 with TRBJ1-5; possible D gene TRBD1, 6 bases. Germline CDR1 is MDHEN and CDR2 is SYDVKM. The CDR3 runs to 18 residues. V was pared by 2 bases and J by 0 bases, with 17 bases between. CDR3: CASSLHPTGPDSNQPQHF. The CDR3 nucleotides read TGTGCCAGCAGTTTACACCCAACAGGGCCCGATAGCAATCAGCCCCAGCATTTT.

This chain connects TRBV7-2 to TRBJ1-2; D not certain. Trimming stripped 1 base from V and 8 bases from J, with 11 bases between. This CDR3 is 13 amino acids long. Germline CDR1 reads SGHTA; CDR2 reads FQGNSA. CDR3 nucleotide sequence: TGTGCCAGCAGCTTAGGGCAACATGGCGGCTACACCTTC. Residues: CASSLGQHGGYTF. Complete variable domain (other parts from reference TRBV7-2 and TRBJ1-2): GAGVSQSPSNKVTEKGKDVELRCDPISGHTALYWYRQSLGQGLEFLIYFQGNSAPDKSGLPSDRFSAERTGGSVSTLTIQRTQQEDSAVYLCASSLGQHGGYTFGSGTRLTVV.

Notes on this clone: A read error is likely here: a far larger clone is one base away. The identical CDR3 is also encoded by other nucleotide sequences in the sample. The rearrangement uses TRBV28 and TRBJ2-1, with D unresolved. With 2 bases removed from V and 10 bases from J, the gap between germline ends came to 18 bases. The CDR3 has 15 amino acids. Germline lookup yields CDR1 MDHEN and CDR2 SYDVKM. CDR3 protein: CASSLSGSSGNEQFF. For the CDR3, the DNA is TGTGCCAGCAGTTTAAGTGGGTCTAGTGGGAACGAGCAGTTCTTC.

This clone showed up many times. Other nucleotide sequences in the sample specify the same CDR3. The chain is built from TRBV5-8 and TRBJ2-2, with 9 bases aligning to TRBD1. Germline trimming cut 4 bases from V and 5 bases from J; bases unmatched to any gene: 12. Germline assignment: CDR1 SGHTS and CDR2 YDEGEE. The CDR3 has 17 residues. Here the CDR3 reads CASSPTFPGQGTGELFF. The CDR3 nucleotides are TGTGCCAGCAGCCCCACTTTTCCGGGACAGGGAACCGGGGAGCTGTTTTTT.

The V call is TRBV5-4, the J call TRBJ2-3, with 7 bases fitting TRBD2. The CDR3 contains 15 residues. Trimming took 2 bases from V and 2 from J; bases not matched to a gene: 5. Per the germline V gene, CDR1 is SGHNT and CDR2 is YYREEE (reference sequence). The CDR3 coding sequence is TGTGCCAGCAGCTTCCCTAGCGGCCCCACAGATACGCAGTATTTT. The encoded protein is CASSFPSGPTDTQYF.

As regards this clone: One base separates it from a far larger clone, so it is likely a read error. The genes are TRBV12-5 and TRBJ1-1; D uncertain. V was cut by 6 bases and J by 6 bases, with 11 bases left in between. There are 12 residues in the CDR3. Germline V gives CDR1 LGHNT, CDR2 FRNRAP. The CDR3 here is CASGYDISEAFF. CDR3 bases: TGTGCTAGTGGCTACGACATATCTGAAGCTTTCTTT. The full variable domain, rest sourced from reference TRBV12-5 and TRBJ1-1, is DARVTQTPRHKVTEMGQEVTMRCQPILGHNTVFWYRQTMMQGLELLAYFRNRAPLDDSGMPKDRFSAEMPDATLATLKIQPSEPRDSAVYFCASGYDISEAFFGQGTRLTVV.

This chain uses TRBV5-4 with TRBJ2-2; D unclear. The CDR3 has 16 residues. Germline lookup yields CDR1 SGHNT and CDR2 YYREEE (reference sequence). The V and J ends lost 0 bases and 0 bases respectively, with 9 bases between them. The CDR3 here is CASSLEAYANTGELFF. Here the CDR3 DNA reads TGTGCCAGCAGCTTGGAGGCGTACGCGAACACCGGGGAGCTGTTTTTT.

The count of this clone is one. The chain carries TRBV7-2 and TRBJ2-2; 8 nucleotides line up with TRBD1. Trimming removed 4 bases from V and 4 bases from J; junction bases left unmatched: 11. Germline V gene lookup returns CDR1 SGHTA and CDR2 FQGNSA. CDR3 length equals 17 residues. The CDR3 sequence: CASSSTDRAGTTGELFF. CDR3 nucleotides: TGTGCCAGCAGCTCTACGGACAGGGCCGGCACCACCGGGGAGCTGTTTTTT.

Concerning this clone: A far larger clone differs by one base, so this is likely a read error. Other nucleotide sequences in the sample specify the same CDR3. The CDR3 sequence: CASSQSLGGANTIYF. CDR3 DNA sequence: TGCGCCAGCAGCCAGTCCCTCGGTGGAGCAAACACCATATATTTT. V and J are TRBV4-1 and TRBJ1-3, with D unclear. Trimming took 3 bases from V and 6 from J, leaving 15 bases between them. The CDR3 contains 15 residues. Germline CDR1 MGHRA, CDR2 YSYEKL.

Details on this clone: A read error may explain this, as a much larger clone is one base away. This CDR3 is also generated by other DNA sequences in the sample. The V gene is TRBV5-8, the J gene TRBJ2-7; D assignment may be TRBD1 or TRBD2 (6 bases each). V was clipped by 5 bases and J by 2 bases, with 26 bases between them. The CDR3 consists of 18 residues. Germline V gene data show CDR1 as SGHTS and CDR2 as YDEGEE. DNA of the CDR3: TGTGCCAGCAGTCCAACGGGACACACCTGGCGGGACACCTACGAGCAGTACTTC. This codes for CASSPTGHTWRDTYEQYF.

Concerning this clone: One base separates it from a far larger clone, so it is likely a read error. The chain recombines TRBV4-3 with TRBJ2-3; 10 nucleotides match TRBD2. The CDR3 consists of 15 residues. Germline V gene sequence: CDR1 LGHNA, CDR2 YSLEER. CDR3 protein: CACSQAGGPADTQYF. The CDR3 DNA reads TGCGCCTGCAGCCAAGCGGGAGGGCCGGCAGATACGCAGTATTTT.

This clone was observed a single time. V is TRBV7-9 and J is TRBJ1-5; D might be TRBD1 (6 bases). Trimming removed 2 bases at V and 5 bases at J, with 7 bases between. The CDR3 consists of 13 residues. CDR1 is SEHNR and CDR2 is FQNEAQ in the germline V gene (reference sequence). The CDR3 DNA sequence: TGTGCCAGCAGCTTACCAGGGGATCAGCCCCAGCATTTT. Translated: CASSLPGDQPQHF. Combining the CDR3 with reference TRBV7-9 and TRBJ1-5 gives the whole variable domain DTGVSQNPRHKITKRGQNVTFRCDPISEHNRLYWYRQTLGQGPEFLTYFQNEAQLEKSRLLSDRFSAERPKGSFSTLEIQRTEQGDSAMYLCASSLPGDQPQHFGDGTRLSIL.

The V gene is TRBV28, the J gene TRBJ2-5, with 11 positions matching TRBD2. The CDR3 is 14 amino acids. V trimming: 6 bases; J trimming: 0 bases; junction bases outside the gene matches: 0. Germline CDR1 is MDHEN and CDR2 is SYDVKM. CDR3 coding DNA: TGTGCCAGCAGGACTAGCGGGAACCAAGAGACCCAGTACTTC. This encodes CASRTSGNQETQYF.

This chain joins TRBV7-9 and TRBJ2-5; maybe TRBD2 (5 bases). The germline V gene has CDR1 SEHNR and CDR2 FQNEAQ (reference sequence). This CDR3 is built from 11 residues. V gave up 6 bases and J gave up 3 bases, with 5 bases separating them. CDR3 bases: TGTGCCAGCAGGGGAGAAGAGACCCAGTACTTC. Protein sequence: CASRGEETQYF.

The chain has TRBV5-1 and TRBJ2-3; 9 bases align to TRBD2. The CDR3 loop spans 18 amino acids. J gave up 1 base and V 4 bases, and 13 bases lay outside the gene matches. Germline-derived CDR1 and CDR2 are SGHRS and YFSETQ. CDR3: CASSVRGTSPTRTDTQYF. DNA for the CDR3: TGCGCCAGCAGCGTACGAGGGACTAGCCCTACCCGCACAGATACGCAGTATTTT.

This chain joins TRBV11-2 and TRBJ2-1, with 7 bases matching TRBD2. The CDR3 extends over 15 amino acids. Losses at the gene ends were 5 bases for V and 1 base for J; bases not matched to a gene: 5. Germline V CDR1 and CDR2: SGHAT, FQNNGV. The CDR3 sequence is CASSGLAVSYNEQFF. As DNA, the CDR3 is TGTGCCAGCAGCGGGCTAGCGGTTTCCTACAATGAGCAGTTCTTC.

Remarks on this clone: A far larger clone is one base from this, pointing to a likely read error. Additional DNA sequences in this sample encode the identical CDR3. CDR3 bases: TGTGCCAGCAGCTTAGATGGGCGGCAGGGGGCAACTGAAGCTTTCTTT. Residues: CASSLDGRQGATEAFF. This rearrangement joins TRBV11-3 to TRBJ1-1, with 8 bases matching TRBD1. The J segment lost 5 bases and the V segment lost 0 bases, leaving 8 bases of the junction unmatched. This CDR3 is built from 16 residues. Germline values: CDR1 SGHNT, CDR2 YENEEA.

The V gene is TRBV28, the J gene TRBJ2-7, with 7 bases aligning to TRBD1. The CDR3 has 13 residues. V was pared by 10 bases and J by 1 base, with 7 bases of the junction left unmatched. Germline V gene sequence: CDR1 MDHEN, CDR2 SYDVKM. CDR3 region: CATYGTESYEQYF. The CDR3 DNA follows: TGTGCCACCTATGGGACAGAATCCTACGAGCAGTACTTC.

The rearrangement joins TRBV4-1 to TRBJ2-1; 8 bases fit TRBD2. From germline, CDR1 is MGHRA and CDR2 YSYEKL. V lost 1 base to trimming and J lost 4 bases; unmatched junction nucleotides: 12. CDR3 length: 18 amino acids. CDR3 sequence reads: CASSQVFRAASGYNEQFF. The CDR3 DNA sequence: TGCGCCAGCAGCCAAGTGTTCAGGGCGGCTAGCGGGTACAATGAGCAGTTCTTC.

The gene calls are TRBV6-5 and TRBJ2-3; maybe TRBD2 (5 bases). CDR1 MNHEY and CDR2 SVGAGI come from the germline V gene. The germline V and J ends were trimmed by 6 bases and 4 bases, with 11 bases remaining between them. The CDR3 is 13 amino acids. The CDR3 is CASRLPGADTQYF. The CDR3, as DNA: TGTGCCAGCAGGCTGCCCGGGGCAGATACGCAGTATTTT.